The following is a T cell receptor (beta chain) sequence with its context. What it binds is unknown. This entry comes from a study of identical twins. A universal primer site was incorporated via template switching, and the cDNA contained unique molecular identifiers. One entry per CDR3 protein results from TCRdb running MiXCR on the 5' RACE reads. This sample has approximately 500,000 distinct CDR3 sequences, with more than 20% found just once. CDR3 size: 14 residues. Trimming stripped 5 bases from V and 9 bases from J, with 16 bases between. Germline V lookup: CDR1 SGHVS, CDR2 FQNEAQ. Study results and limitations: Out-of-frame alpha sequences that twins shared showed excess low generation probability.

The same specimen was also included in a second study, on T cells expressing NK-cell markers. That source adds: Researchers got TCR beta repertoires out of sorted CD3+CD56+NKG2C+, CD3+CD56+NKG2C- and CD3+CD56-NKG2C+ T cells.

The J gene is TRBJ2-2, the V gene TRBV7-8, with D perhaps assigned TRBD1 or TRBD2 (5 bases each). The TCR was taken from a young woman in good health. The sample was CD4+ T cells sorted from blood. The CDR3 bases are TGTGCCAGCAGCCCGGGGCACTTAGGTCGGGAGCTGTTTTTT. Translated, it gives CASSPGHLGRELFF.